The 19 T cell receptor beta chains below all came from one sample that was sequenced in a study of T-cell memory formation after mild COVID-19. One entry per CDR3 protein results from TCRdb running MiXCR on the 5' RACE reads. The sample lists just over 350,000 distinct CDR3 sequences, approximately 14% occurring once. Sequences were obtained from PBMCs or a T cell subset sorted from them (not recorded which). Receptors were obtained from a man aged 18 to 30 who had mild COVID-19 (a few samples of this study predate the infection). Cell type and time point are not known.

This clonotype was seen many times. This chain connects TRBV18 to TRBJ2-7; 8 bases fit TRBD1. Germline V gene lookup returns CDR1 KGHSH and CDR2 LQKENI. The CDR3 loop spans 12 amino acids. CDR3 nucleotides: TGTGCCAGCTCCCCACAGGGGGGCGAGCAGTACGTC. Protein product: CASSPQGGEQYV.

This clonotype was detected many times. This sequence joins TRBV5-1 and TRBJ2-7; D gene uncertain. Germline CDR1 is SGHRS and CDR2 is YFSETQ. V gave up 0 bases and J gave up 5 bases, with 9 bases separating them. This CDR3 is 13 amino acids long. The CDR3 DNA sequence: TGCGCCAGCAGCTTGGAAATACCGGACGAGCAGTACTTC. Protein: CASSLEIPDEQYF.

This clonotype appeared many times. The chain combines TRBV10-3 with TRBJ2-7, with D perhaps matching TRBD1 (5 bases). The CDR3 has 15 residues. Germline CDR1 reads ENHRY; CDR2 reads SYGVKD. The V end was cut by 3 bases, the J end by 0 bases, with 12 bases between. CDR3 nucleotides: TGTGCCATCAGTGACGTACAGGTACGCTCCTACGAGCAGTACTTC. Encoded protein: CAISDVQVRSYEQYF.

This clonotype was found many times. The V call is TRBV5-5, the J call TRBJ2-3; 8 bases agree with TRBD2. Germline CDR1 is SGHKS and CDR2 is YYEKEE (reference sequence). The length of the CDR3 is 17 residues. The J segment lost 0 bases and the V segment lost 1 base, leaving 7 bases of the junction unmatched. Here the CDR3 reads CASSLQAGAVSTDTQYF. CDR3 DNA sequence: TGTGCCAGCAGCTTGCAAGCGGGGGCTGTGAGCACAGATACGCAGTATTTT.

The V call is TRBV4-1, the J call TRBJ1-4; D gene ambiguous. Between the trimmed V and J ends, which lost 6 bases and 7 bases, there was a span of 3 bases. CDR1 is MGHRA and CDR2 is YSYEKL in the germline V gene. This CDR3 region has 10 residues. CDR3 amino acids: CASRGEKLFF. CDR3 nucleotide sequence: TGCGCCAGCAGAGGTGAAAAACTGTTTTTT.

The chain joins TRBV6-5 to TRBJ2-1, with D possibly TRBD2 on 5 matching bases. This CDR3 is built from 16 residues. Between the trimmed V and J ends, which lost 5 bases and 5 bases, there was a span of 19 bases. From germline, CDR1 is MNHEY and CDR2 SVGAGI. The CDR3 loop reads CASSRTFLLEDNEQFF. Here the CDR3 DNA reads TGTGCCAGCAGTAGAACCTTTTTGTTGGAGGACAATGAGCAGTTCTTC.

Only one count was recorded for this clonotype. The chain carries TRBV12-3 or TRBV12-4 and TRBJ1-1, with D possibly being TRBD1 (6 bases). The CDR3 is 13 residues long. Trimming removed 5 bases from V and 7 bases from J, with 14 bases in between. The CDR3 DNA reads TGTGCCAGCAGTCCAACAGGGCCCTTTGAAGCTTTCTTT. It encodes CASSPTGPFEAFF.

V gene TRBV10-3 combines with J gene TRBJ2-7; 7 bases are a match to TRBD2. The CDR3 extends over 15 amino acids. CDR1 and CDR2 (germline): ENHRY, SYGVKD. Trimming took 10 bases from V and 2 from J; bases not matched to a gene: 14. The CDR3 reads CATSGGTGLPYEQYF. The DNA for the CDR3 is TGTGCCACTTCCGGGGGGACCGGCCTACCCTACGAGCAGTACTTC.

This sequence joins TRBV4-1 and TRBJ2-3; 10 bases line up with TRBD2. V shed 4 bases, J shed 5 bases, and the junction held 21 bases outside the gene matches. The CDR3 totals 20 residues. Germline CDR1 is MGHRA and CDR2 is YSYEKL. In DNA form, the CDR3 reads TGCGCCAGCAGCCCAAGCGGGGGGGCAACGGGCGGGGGCCCAGGAGATACGCAGTATTTT. Translated, it gives CASSPSGGATGGGPGDTQYF.

The chain combines TRBV27 with TRBJ1-1, with 7 nucleotides matching TRBD1. V lost 6 bases, J lost 3 bases, and 7 bases stayed unmatched. Germline V gene sequence: CDR1 MNHEY, CDR2 SMNVEV (reference sequence). The CDR3 extends over 14 amino acids. In DNA form, the CDR3 reads TGTGCCAGCAGAAAACAGGGGACGCACACTGAAGCTTTCTTT. Protein product: CASRKQGTHTEAFF.

The V and J genes are TRBV5-1 and TRBJ2-7; D remains unclear. The V gene's germline CDR1 is SGHRS and CDR2 YFSETQ. CDR3 length: 12 amino acids. Trimming shortened V by 8 bases and J by 2 bases, and 11 bases separated the two germline ends. The CDR3 region is CASYILAYEQYF. The DNA for the CDR3 is TGCGCCAGTTACATTCTCGCCTACGAGCAGTACTTC.

This clonotype showed up just a few times. The chain uses TRBV25-1 and TRBJ1-1, with D uncertain. The CDR3 runs to 13 residues. Germline CDR1 reads MGHDK; CDR2 reads SYGVNS. V lost 6 bases, J lost 5 bases, and 13 bases lay in between. The DNA for the CDR3 is TGTGCCAGCAGAGGCGGGGTGTGGACTGAAGCTTTCTTT. This gives the protein CASRGGVWTEAFF.

The table lists this clonotype with many counts. V and J are TRBV12-3 or TRBV12-4 and TRBJ2-5; TRBD2 matches 8 bases. V lost 11 bases and J lost 5; bases outside the gene matches: 13. CDR3 length equals 14 residues. As DNA, the CDR3 is TGTGCCTGCACCCGGGGGGGAGCAGTTGAGACCCAGTACTTC. Protein sequence: CACTRGGAVETQYF.

This clonotype was seen a handful of times. The rearrangement joins TRBV2 to TRBJ1-6; TRBD1 matches 7 bases. The CDR3 covers 15 residues. After removal of 5 bases from V and 7 bases from J, the junction contained 8 bases not matched to a gene. Germline V CDR1 and CDR2: SNHLY, FYNNEI. The CDR3 region is CASSSGTARNSPLHF. The CDR3 nucleotides are TGTGCCAGCAGTTCCGGGACAGCAAGGAATTCACCCCTCCACTTT.

The rearrangement joins TRBV5-1 to TRBJ2-7; the match to TRBD1 covers 10 bases. Germline CDR1 and CDR2: SGHRS and YFSETQ. The CDR3 sequence is 16 residues long. Unmatched junction bases numbered 13, after V lost 4 bases and J lost 6 bases. The CDR3 bases are TGCGCCAGCAGCCTATTGGGGACAGGGGTCTCCCTCGAGCAGTACTTC. Translating gives CASSLLGTGVSLEQYF.

As DNA, the CDR3 is TGTGCCAGCCTCCCAGGGGGCCTACCCTCTGGGGCCAACGTCCTGACTTTC. Its translation is CASLPGGLPSGANVLTF. The chain employs TRBV19 and TRBJ2-6; 8 bases fit TRBD1. V shed 9 bases and J 0 bases; nucleotides not matched to a gene: 10. From germline, CDR1 is LNHDA and CDR2 SQIVND (reference sequence). The CDR3 runs to 17 residues.

The rearrangement joins TRBV15 to TRBJ1-5, with a weak D call TRBD1 (5 bases). Germline V gene data show CDR1 as LNHNV and CDR2 as YYDKDF (reference sequence). The CDR3 covers 13 residues. Trimming removed 11 bases from V and 7 bases from J, with 18 bases in between. CDR3 bases: TGTGCCCCCGGGAAAGGGGTGTTACAGCCCCAGCATTTT. Translating gives CAPGKGVLQPQHF.

There are a few counts of this clonotype. The chain links TRBV20-1 to TRBJ1-2; D is possibly TRBD1 (5 bases). Germline V CDR1 and CDR2: DFQATT, SNEGSKA (reference sequence). Deletions cut 4 bases from V and 5 bases from J, with 14 bases between. This CDR3 is 13 amino acids long. The CDR3 sequence is CSAMKGSLYGYTF. CDR3 DNA sequence: TGCAGTGCTATGAAGGGGTCCCTTTATGGCTACACCTTC.

The gene calls are TRBV19 and TRBJ2-2; D is perhaps TRBD1 (5 bases). Germline V gene data show CDR1 as LNHDA and CDR2 as SQIVND (reference sequence). There are 13 residues in the CDR3. V gave up 8 bases and J gave up 5 bases, with 12 bases separating them. DNA of the CDR3: TGTGCCAGTGAAAGGGGCTTGACCGGGGAGCTGTTTTTT. Translated, it gives CASERGLTGELFF.